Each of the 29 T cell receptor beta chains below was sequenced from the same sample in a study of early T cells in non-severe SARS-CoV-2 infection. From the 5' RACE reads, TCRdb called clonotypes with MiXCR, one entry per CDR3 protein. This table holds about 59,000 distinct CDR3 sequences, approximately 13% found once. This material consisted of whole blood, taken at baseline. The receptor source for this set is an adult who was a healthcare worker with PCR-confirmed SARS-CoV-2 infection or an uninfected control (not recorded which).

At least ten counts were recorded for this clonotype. The chain's CDR3 is CASSLGQGESPLHF. In DNA form, the CDR3 reads TGTGCCAGCAGCTTGGGACAGGGGGAATCACCCCTCCACTTT. The J gene is TRBJ1-6, the V gene TRBV7-9; 11 bases map to TRBD1. This CDR3 is built from 14 residues. J gave up 10 bases and V 3 bases, and 2 bases lay outside the gene matches. Germline V gene sequence: CDR1 SEHNR, CDR2 FQNEAQ (reference sequence).

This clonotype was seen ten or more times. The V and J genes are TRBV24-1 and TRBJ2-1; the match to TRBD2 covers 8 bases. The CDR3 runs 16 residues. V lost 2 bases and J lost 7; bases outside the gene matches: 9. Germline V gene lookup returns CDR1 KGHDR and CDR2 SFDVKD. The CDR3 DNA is TGTGCCACCAGTGATTCTACCTCGCGGGGGGCAAATGAGCAGTTCTTC. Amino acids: CATSDSTSRGANEQFF.

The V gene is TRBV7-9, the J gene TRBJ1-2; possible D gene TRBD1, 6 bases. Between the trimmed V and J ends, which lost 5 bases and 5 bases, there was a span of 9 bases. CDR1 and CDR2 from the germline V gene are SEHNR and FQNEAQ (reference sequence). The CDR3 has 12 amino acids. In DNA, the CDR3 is TGTGCCAGCAGCCACAGGGATTATGGCTACACCTTC. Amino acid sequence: CASSHRDYGYTF.

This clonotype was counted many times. The CDR3 protein is CASNPVRGAAFF. The CDR3 nucleotides read TGTGCCAGCAACCCCGTAAGGGGCGCAGCTTTCTTT. J is TRBJ1-1 and V is TRBV28; weak D call: TRBD1 (5 bases). Trimming took 7 bases from V and 10 from J, leaving 16 bases between them. The CDR3 covers 12 residues. Germline-derived CDR1 and CDR2 are MDHEN and SYDVKM.

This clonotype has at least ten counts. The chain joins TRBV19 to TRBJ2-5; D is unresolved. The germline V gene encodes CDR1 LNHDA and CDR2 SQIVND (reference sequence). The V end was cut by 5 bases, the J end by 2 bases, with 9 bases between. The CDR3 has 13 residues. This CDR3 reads CASSPDAQETQYF. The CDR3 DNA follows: TGTGCCAGTAGTCCGGACGCACAAGAGACCCAGTACTTC.

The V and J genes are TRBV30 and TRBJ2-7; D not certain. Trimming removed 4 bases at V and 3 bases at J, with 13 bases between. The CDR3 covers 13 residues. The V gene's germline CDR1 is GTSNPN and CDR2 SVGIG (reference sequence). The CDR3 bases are TGTGCCTGGATCCCCCCGGACGGCTACGAGCAGTACTTC. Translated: CAWIPPDGYEQYF.

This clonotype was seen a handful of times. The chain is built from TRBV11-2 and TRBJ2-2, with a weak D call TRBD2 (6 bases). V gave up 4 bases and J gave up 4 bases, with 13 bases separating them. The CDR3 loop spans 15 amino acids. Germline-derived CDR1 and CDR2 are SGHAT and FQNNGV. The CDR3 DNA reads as TGTGCCAGCAGCTCCACGTGGGGGGTCACCGGGGAGCTGTTTTTT. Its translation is CASSSTWGVTGELFF.

CDR3 residues: CASSFDRATNYGYTF. CDR3 nucleotide sequence: TGCGCCAGCAGCTTTGACAGGGCAACTAACTATGGCTACACCTTC. V gene TRBV5-1 combines with J gene TRBJ1-2; 7 positions match TRBD1. V trimming: 2 bases; J trimming: 0 bases; junction bases outside the gene matches: 4. Germline-derived CDR1 and CDR2 are SGHRS and YFSETQ. CDR3 length equals 15 residues.

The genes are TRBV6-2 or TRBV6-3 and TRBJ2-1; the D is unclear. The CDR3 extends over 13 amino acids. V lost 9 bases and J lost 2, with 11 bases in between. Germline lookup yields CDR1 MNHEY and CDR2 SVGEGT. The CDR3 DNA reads TGTGCCAGAGGGCCAGCCCCCTACAATGAGCAGTTCTTC. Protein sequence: CARGPAPYNEQFF.

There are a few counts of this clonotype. CDR3 DNA: TGCAGTGCTAGAAGTCGACAGCGGGATTACAATGAGCAGTTCTTC. This encodes CSARSRQRDYNEQFF. This chain uses TRBV20-1 with TRBJ2-1; 7 positions match TRBD2. In germline, CDR1 is DFQATT, CDR2 SNEGSKA (reference sequence). Germline trimming cut 2 bases from V and 4 bases from J; bases unmatched to any gene: 8. CDR3 length: 15 amino acids.

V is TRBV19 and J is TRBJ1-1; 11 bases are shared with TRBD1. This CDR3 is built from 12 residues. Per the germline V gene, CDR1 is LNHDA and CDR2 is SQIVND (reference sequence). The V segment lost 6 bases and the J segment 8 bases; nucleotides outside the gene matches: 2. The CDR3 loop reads CASRGQGAEAFF. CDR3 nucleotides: TGTGCCAGTAGAGGACAGGGGGCAGAAGCTTTCTTT.

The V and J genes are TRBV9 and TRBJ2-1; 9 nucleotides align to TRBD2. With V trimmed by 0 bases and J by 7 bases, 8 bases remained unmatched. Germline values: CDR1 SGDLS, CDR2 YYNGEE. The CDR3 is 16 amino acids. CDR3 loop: CASSVGLAELGNEQFF. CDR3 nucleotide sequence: TGTGCCAGCAGCGTAGGACTAGCGGAGCTGGGGAATGAGCAGTTCTTC.

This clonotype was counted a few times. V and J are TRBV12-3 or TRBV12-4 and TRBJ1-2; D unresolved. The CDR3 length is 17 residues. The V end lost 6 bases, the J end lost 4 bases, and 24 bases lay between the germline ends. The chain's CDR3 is CASSPPGAGLVFYGYTF. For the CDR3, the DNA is TGTGCCAGCAGCCCCCCAGGAGCGGGGTTAGTATTCTATGGCTACACCTTC.

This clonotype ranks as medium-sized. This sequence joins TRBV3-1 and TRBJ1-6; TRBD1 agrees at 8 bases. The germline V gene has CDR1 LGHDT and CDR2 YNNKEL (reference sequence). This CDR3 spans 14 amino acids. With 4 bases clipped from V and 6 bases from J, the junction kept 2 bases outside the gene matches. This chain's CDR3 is CASSPGQGNSPLHF. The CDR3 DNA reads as TGTGCCAGCAGCCCCGGACAGGGTAATTCACCCCTCCACTTT.

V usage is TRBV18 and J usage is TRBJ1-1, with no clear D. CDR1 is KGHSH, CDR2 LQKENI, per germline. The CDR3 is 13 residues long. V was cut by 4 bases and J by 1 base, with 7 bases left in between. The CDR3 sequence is CASSRTENTEAFF. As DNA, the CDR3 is TGTGCCAGCTCACGAACAGAGAACACTGAAGCTTTCTTT.

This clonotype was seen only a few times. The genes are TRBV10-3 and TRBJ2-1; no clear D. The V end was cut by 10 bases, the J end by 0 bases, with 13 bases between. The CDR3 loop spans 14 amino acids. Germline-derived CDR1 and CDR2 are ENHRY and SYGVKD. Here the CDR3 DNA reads TGTGCCAGCAACGACTTGCCCTCCTACAATGAGCAGTTCTTC. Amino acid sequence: CASNDLPSYNEQFF.

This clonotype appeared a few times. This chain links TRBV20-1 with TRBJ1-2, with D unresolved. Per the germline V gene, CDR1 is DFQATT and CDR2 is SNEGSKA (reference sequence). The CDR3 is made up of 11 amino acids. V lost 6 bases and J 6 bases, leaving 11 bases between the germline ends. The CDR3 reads CSALQPDGYTF. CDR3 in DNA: TGCAGTGCATTACAGCCAGATGGCTACACCTTC.

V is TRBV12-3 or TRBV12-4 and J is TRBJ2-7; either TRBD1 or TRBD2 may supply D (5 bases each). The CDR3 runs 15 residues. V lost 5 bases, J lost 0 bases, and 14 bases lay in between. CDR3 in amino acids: CASSPRDGYSYEQYF. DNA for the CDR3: TGTGCCAGCAGTCCACGGGACGGTTACTCCTACGAGCAGTACTTC.

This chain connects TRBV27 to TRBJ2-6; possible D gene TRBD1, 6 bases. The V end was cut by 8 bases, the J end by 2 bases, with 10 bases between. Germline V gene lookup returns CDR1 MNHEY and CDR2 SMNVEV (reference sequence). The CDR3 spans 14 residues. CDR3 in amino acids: CASRQGTGANVLTF. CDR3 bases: TGTGCCAGCCGTCAGGGGACTGGGGCCAACGTCCTGACTTTC.

CDR3 sequence reads: CASPPSAGDPPDTQYF. DNA of the CDR3: TGTGCCAGCCCCCCTTCGGCAGGGGATCCCCCAGATACGCAGTATTTT. This sequence joins TRBV28 and TRBJ2-3, with D maybe TRBD1 (6 bases). The germline V and J ends were trimmed by 8 bases and 4 bases, with 22 bases remaining between them. This CDR3 comprises 16 residues. Germline-derived CDR1 and CDR2 are MDHEN and SYDVKM.

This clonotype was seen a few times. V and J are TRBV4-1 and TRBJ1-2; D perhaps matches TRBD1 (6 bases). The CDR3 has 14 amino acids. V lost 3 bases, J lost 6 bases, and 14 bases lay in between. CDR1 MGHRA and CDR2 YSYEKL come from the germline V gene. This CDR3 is CASSQAGQFNGYTF. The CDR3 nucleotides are TGCGCCAGCAGCCAGGCGGGACAATTTAATGGCTACACCTTC.

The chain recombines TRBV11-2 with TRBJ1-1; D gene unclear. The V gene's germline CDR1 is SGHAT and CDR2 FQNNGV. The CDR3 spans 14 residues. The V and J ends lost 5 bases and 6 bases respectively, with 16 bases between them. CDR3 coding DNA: TGTGCCAGCAGCCCGATCCTAGGCGGGGCTGAAGCTTTCTTT. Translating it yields CASSPILGGAEAFF.

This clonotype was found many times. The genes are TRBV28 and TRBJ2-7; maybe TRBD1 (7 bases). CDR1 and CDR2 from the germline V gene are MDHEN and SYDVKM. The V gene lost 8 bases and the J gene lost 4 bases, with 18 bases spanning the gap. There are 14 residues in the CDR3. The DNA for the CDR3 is TGTGCCAGCCGATCTTTCAGGGGGGCTTACGAGCAGTACTTC. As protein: CASRSFRGAYEQYF.

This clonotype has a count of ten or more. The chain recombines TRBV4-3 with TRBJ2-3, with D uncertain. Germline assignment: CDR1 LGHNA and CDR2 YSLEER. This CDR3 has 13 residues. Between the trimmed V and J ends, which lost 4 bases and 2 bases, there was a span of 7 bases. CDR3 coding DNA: TGCGCCAGCAGCCGGACCGTCACAGATACGCAGTATTTT. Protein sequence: CASSRTVTDTQYF.

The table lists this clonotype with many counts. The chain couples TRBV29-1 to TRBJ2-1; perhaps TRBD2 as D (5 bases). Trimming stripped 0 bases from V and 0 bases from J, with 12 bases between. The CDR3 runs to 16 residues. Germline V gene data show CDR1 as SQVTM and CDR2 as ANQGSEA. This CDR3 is CSVEDSERSSYNEQFF. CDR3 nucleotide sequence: TGCAGCGTTGAAGATAGCGAGCGGTCCTCCTACAATGAGCAGTTCTTC.

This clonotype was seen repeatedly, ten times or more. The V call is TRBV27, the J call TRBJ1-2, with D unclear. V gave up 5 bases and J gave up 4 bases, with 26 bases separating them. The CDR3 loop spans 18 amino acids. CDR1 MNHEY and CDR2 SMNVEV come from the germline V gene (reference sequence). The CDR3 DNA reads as TGTGCCAGCAGTCTGACACGTGGCACCGGGTTAGTGGGCTATGGCTACACCTTC. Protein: CASSLTRGTGLVGYGYTF.

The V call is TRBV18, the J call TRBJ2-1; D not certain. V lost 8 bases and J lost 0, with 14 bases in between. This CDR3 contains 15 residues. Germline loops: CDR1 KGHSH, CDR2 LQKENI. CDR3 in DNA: TGTGCCAGCGCCAGCCGGGTTGACTCCTACAATGAGCAGTTCTTC. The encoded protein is CASASRVDSYNEQFF.

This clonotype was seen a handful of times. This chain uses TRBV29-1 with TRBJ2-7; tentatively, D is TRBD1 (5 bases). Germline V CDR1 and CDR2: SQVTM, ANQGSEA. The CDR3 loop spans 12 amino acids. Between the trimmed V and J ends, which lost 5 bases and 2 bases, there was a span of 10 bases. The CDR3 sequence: CSVLLGPYEQYF. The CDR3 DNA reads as TGCAGCGTTTTACTGGGGCCCTACGAGCAGTACTTC.

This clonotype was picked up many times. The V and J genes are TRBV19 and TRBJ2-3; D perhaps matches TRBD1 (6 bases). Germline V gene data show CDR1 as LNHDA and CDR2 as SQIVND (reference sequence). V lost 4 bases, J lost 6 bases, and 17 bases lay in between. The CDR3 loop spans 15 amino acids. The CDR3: CASSTTGQRGDTQYF. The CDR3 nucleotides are TGTGCCAGTAGTACGACAGGCCAACGAGGGGATACGCAGTATTTT.